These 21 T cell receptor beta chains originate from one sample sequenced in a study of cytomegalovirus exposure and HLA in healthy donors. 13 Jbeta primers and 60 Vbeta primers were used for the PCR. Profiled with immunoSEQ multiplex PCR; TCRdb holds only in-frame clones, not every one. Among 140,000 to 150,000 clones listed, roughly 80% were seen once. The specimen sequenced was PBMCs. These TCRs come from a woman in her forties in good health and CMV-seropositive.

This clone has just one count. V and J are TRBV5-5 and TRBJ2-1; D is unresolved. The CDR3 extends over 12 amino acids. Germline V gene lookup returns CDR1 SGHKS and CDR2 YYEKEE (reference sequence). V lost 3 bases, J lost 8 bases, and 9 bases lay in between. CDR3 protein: CASSSFGDEQFF. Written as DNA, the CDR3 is TGTGCCAGCAGCTCCTTCGGTGATGAGCAGTTCTTC.

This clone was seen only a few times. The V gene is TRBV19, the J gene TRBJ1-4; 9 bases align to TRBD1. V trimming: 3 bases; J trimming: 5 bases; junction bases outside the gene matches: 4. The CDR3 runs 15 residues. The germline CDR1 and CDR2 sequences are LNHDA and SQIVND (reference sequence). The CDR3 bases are TGTGCCAGTAGTATGGGGACAGGGACGAATGAAAAACTGTTTTTT. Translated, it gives CASSMGTGTNEKLFF. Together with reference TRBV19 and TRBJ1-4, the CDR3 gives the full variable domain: DGGITQSPKYLFRKEGQNVTLSCEQNLNHDAMYWYRQDPGQGLRLIYYSQIVNDFQKGDIAEGYSVSREKKESFPLTVTSAQKNPTAFYLCASSMGTGTNEKLFFGSGTQLSVL.

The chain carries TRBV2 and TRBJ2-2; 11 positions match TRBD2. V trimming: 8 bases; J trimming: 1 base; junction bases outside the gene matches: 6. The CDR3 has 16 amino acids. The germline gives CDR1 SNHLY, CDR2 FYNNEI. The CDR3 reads CASQTLAGGNTGELFF. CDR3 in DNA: TGTGCCAGCCAAACGCTAGCGGGAGGGAACACCGGGGAGCTGTTTTTT.

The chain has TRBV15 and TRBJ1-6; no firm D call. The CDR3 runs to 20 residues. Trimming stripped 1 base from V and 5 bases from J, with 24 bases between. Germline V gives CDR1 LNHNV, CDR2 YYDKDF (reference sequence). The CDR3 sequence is CATSRVLLDDWAQNNSPLHF. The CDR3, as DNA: TGTGCCACCAGCAGAGTATTGTTAGATGATTGGGCACAGAATAATTCACCCCTCCACTTT.

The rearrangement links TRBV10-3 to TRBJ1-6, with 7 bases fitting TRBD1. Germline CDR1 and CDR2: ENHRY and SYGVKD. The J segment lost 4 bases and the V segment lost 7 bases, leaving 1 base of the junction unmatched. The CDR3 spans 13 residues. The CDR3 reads CAIMGQYNSPLHF. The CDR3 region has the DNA TGTGCCATCATGGGACAGTATAATTCACCCCTCCACTTT.

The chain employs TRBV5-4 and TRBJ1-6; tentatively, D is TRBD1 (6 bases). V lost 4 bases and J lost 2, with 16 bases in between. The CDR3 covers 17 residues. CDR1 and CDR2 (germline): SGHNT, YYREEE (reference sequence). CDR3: CASSGYTGNPYNSPLHF. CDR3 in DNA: TGTGCCAGCAGCGGGTACACAGGGAATCCCTATAATTCACCCCTCCACTTT. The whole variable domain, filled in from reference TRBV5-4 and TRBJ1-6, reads ETGVTQSPTHLIKTRGQQVTLRCSSQSGHNTVSWYQQALGQGPQFIFQYYREEENGRGNFPPRFSGLQFPNYSSELNVNALELDDSALYLCASSGYTGNPYNSPLHFGNGTRLTVT.

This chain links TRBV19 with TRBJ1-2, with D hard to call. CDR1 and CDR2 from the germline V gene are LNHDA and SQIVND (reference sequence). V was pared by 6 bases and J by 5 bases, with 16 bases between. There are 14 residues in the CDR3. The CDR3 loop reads CASRTLPGFYGYTF. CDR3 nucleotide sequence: TGTGCCAGTAGGACGCTTCCGGGGTTTTATGGCTACACCTTC. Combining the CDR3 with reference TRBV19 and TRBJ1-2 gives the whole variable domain DGGITQSPKYLFRKEGQNVTLSCEQNLNHDAMYWYRQDPGQGLRLIYYSQIVNDFQKGDIAEGYSVSREKKESFPLTVTSAQKNPTAFYLCASRTLPGFYGYTFGSGTRLTVV.

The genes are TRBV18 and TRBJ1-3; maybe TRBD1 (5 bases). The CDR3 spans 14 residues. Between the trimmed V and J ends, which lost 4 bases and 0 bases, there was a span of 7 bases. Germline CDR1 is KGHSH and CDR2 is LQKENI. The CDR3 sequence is CASSRGDSGNTIYF. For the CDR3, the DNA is TGTGCCAGCTCACGGGGGGACTCTGGAAACACCATATATTTT.

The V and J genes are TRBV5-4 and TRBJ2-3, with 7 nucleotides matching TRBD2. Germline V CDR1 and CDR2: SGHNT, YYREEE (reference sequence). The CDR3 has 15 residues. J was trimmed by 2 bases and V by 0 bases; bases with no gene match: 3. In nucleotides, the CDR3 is TGTGCCAGCAGCTTGGGTGGGAGGGACACAGATACGCAGTATTTT. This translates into CASSLGGRDTDTQYF.

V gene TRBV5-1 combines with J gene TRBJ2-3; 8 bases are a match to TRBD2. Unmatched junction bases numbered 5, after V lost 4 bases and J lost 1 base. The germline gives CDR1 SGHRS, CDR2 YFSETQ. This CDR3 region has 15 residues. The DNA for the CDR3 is TGCGCCAGCAGCGCGGGACTAGTCGGCACAGATACGCAGTATTTT. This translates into CASSAGLVGTDTQYF. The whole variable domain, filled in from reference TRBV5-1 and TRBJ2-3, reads KAGVTQTPRYLIKTRGQQVTLSCSPISGHRSVSWYQQTPGQGLQFLFEYFSETQRNKGNFPGRFSGRQFSNSRSEMNVSTLELGDSALYLCASSAGLVGTDTQYFGPGTRLTVL.

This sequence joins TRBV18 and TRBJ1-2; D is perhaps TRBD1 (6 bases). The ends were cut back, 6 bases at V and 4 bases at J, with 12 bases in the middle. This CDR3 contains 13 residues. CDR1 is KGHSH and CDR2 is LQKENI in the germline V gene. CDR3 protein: CASSSGAAYGYTF. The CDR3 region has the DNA TGTGCCAGCTCCTCAGGGGCAGCCTATGGCTACACCTTC.

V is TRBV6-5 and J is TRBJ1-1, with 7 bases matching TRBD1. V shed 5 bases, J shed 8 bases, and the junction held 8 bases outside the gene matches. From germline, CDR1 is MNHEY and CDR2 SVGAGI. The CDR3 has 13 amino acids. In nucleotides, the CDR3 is TGTGCCAGCAGTCAGACAGGGAGACCCGAAGCTTTCTTT. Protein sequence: CASSQTGRPEAFF.

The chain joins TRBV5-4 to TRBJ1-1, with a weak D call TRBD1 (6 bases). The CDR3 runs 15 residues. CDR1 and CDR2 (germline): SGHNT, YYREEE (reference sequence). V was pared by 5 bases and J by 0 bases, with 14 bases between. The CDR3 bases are TGTGCCAGCAGAATGGACAGCATCATGAACACTGAAGCTTTCTTT. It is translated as CASRMDSIMNTEAFF. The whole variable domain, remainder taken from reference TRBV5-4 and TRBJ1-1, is ETGVTQSPTHLIKTRGQQVTLRCSSQSGHNTVSWYQQALGQGPQFIFQYYREEENGRGNFPPRFSGLQFPNYSSELNVNALELDDSALYLCASRMDSIMNTEAFFGQGTRLTVV.

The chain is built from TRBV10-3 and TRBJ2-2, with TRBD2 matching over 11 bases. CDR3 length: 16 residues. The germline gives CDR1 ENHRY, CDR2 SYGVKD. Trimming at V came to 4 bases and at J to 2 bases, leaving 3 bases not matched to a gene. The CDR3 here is CAISATSGVNTGELFF. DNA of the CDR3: TGTGCCATCAGTGCGACTAGCGGGGTCAACACCGGGGAGCTGTTTTTT.

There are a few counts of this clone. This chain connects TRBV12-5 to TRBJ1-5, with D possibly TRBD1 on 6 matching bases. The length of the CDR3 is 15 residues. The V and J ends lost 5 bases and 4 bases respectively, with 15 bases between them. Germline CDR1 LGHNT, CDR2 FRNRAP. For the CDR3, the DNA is TGTGCTAGTGGTCCCGGGACACTAAATAATCAGCCCCAGCATTTT. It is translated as CASGPGTLNNQPQHF. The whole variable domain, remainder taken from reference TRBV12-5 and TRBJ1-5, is DARVTQTPRHKVTEMGQEVTMRCQPILGHNTVFWYRQTMMQGLELLAYFRNRAPLDDSGMPKDRFSAEMPDATLATLKIQPSEPRDSAVYFCASGPGTLNNQPQHFGDGTRLSIL.

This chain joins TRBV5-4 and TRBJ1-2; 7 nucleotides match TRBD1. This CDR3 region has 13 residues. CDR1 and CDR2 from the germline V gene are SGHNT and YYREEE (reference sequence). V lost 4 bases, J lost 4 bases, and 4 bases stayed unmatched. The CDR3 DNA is TGTGCCAGCAGCCGGGACAGCTCCTATGGCTACACCTTC. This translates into CASSRDSSYGYTF.

This chain's CDR3 is CAISESQNYNEQFF. The CDR3 DNA reads as TGTGCCATCAGTGAGTCGCAGAACTACAATGAGCAGTTCTTC. The rearrangement joins TRBV10-3 to TRBJ2-1; no reliable D call. This CDR3 region has 14 residues. V lost 0 bases and J lost 3, with 6 bases in between. Germline V CDR1 and CDR2: ENHRY, SYGVKD.

CDR3 DNA: TGCGCCAGCAGCCAAGCGGGGGGTCAGACCGGGGAGCTGTTTTTT. Translated, it gives CASSQAGGQTGELFF. The chain has TRBV4-1 and TRBJ2-2; 7 nucleotides match TRBD2. This CDR3 comprises 15 residues. J lost 5 bases, V lost 1 base, and 4 bases had no gene match. In germline, CDR1 is MGHRA, CDR2 YSYEKL.

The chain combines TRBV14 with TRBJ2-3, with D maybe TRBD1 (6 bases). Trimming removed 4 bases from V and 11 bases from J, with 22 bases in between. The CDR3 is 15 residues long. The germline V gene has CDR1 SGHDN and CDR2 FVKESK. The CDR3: CASSPRGLIGEKQYF. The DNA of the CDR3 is TGTGCCAGCAGCCCCAGGGGTTTGATAGGAGAGAAGCAGTATTTT.

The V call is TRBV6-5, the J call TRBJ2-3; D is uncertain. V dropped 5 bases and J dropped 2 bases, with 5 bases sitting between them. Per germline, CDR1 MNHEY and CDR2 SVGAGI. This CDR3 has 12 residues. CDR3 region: CASSIHTDTQYF. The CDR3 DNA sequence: TGTGCCAGCAGTATACACACAGATACGCAGTATTTT.

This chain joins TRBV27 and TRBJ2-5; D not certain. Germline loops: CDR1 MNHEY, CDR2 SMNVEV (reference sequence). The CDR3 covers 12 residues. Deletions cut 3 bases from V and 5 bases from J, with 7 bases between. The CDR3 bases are TGTGCCAGCAGTTTCCCCGGGGAGACCCAGTACTTC. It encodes CASSFPGETQYF.